One sample yielded the 27 T cell receptor beta chains listed below, sequenced in a study of regulatory dendritic cells for organ transplantation. The table came from immunoSEQ multiplex PCR; TCRdb's copy has only in-frame clones and leaves some out. The sample lists 26,000 or so clones, approximately 78% occurring once. Source material: naive CD4+ T cells from blood. Noted subset: CD45RA+ naive T cells. The receptor set was obtained from a human donor in good health.

The V call is TRBV7-9, the J call TRBJ2-5, with 7 bases identical to TRBD2. J lost 5 bases, V lost 0 bases, and 6 bases had no gene match. The CDR3 length is 15 residues. Looked up from germline, CDR1 is SEHNR and CDR2 is FQNEAQ (reference sequence). This CDR3 reads CASSLAKDGGETQYF. In DNA form, the CDR3 reads TGTGCCAGCAGCTTAGCGAAGGACGGGGGGGAGACCCAGTACTTC.

The V gene is TRBV5-1, the J gene TRBJ2-7; a possible D gene is TRBD2 (7 bases). The CDR3 contains 14 residues. Trimming shortened V by 5 bases and J by 3 bases, and 15 bases separated the two germline ends. Germline lookup yields CDR1 SGHRS and CDR2 YFSETQ. CDR3 amino acids: CASREGGGYYEQYF. Here the CDR3 DNA reads TGCGCCAGCAGGGAGGGGGGGGGCTACTACGAGCAGTACTTC. Based on the CDR3 plus reference TRBV5-1 and TRBJ2-7, the full variable domain is KAGVTQTPRYLIKTRGQQVTLSCSPISGHRSVSWYQQTPGQGLQFLFEYFSETQRNKGNFPGRFSGRQFSNSRSEMNVSTLELGDSALYLCASREGGGYYEQYFGPGTRLTVT.

The table lists this clone with a few counts. The chain employs TRBV11-3 and TRBJ2-7; 7 bases fit TRBD1. Unmatched junction bases numbered 10, after V lost 0 bases and J lost 5 bases. The CDR3 covers 16 residues. Germline V gene sequence: CDR1 SGHNT, CDR2 YENEEA. The CDR3 reads CASSLESAFTGDEQYF. Written as DNA, the CDR3 is TGTGCCAGCAGCTTAGAGTCCGCCTTTACAGGGGACGAGCAGTACTTC.

V gene TRBV7-2 combines with J gene TRBJ1-5; maybe TRBD1 (6 bases). This CDR3 has 15 amino acids. Germline lookup yields CDR1 SGHTA and CDR2 FQGNSA. Trimming pared 2 bases from V and 2 bases from J, leaving 10 bases between. The CDR3, as DNA: TGTGCCAGCAGCTTAAGGACAGCCGGCAATCAGCCCCAGCATTTT. Translation gives CASSLRTAGNQPQHF.

This chain uses TRBV7-6 with TRBJ1-2; no clear D. V was cut by 2 bases and J by 0 bases, with 7 bases left in between. The CDR3 is 14 residues long. The germline V gene encodes CDR1 SGHVS and CDR2 FNYEAQ. The CDR3 nucleotides are TGTGCCAGCAGCTTACTATTTACTAACTATGGCTACACCTTC. Residues: CASSLLFTNYGYTF.

This clone was observed once. For the CDR3, the DNA is TGTGCCAGCATACGGACAGGTTCCTACGAGCAGTACTTC. Translated, it gives CASIRTGSYEQYF. The rearrangement links TRBV6-5 to TRBJ2-7, with 7 bases matching TRBD1. Per germline, CDR1 MNHEY and CDR2 SVGAGI. The CDR3 contains 13 residues. V gave up 7 bases and J gave up 1 base; unmatched junction bases: 4.

This chain uses TRBV18 with TRBJ2-1, with 7 bases lining up with TRBD2. The CDR3 loop spans 11 amino acids. The germline gives CDR1 KGHSH, CDR2 LQKENI. V lost 5 bases and J lost 8; bases outside the gene matches: 0. CDR3 bases: TGTGCCAGCTCAGGGGGGGATGAGCAGTTCTTC. The encoded protein is CASSGGDEQFF.

This chain joins TRBV7-2 and TRBJ1-6; 9 nucleotides agree with TRBD1. CDR3 length: 14 residues. The V segment lost 5 bases and the J segment 10 bases; nucleotides outside the gene matches: 6. CDR1 is SGHTA and CDR2 is FQGNSA in the germline V gene. The CDR3 spells CASSPQGADSPLHF. The CDR3, as DNA: TGTGCCAGCAGCCCACAGGGGGCTGACTCACCCCTCCACTTT.

V is TRBV6-5 and J is TRBJ2-2; a weak D match, TRBD1 (6 bases). Germline V CDR1 and CDR2: MNHEY, SVGAGI. This CDR3 comprises 14 residues. The V and J ends lost 7 bases and 5 bases respectively, with 14 bases between them. The CDR3 reads CASTTGRRTGELFF. The CDR3 bases are TGTGCCAGCACAACAGGGCGACGAACCGGGGAGCTGTTTTTT.

This clone occurred once. The rearrangement links TRBV21-1 to TRBJ1-5. TRBV21-1 is recorded as a pseudogene. The CDR3 runs to 13 residues. This CDR3 is CAGGGTVNQPQHF. CDR3 sequence (DNA): TGTGCCGGGGGGGGGACCGTAAATCAGCCCCAGCATTTT.

The V and J genes are TRBV5-1 and TRBJ2-1; possible D gene TRBD1, 6 bases. V was trimmed by 4 bases and J by 8 bases, leaving 31 bases between them. Germline assignment: CDR1 SGHRS and CDR2 YFSETQ. The CDR3 length is 19 residues. The chain's CDR3 is CASSREPLDSPYVWDEQFF. The CDR3, as DNA: TGCGCCAGCAGCCGAGAACCTTTGGACAGCCCTTACGTTTGGGATGAGCAGTTCTTC.

The rearrangement joins TRBV19 to TRBJ1-1; weak D call: TRBD1 (6 bases). CDR1 is LNHDA and CDR2 is SQIVND in the germline V gene (reference sequence). Trimming removed 6 bases from V and 1 base from J, with 12 bases in between. CDR3 length: 14 amino acids. The DNA for the CDR3 is TGTGCCAGTAGCCGGGGACACCCGAACACTGAAGCTTTCTTT. It translates to CASSRGHPNTEAFF.

The rearrangement uses TRBV5-6 and TRBJ1-1; D gene unclear. V lost 4 bases and J lost 5, with 15 bases in between. The CDR3 has 14 amino acids. Germline V gene sequence: CDR1 SGHDT, CDR2 YYEEEE. The DNA of the CDR3 is TGTGCCAGCAGCCTCCAAAGAGTTCGGACTGAAGCTTTCTTT. Amino acid sequence: CASSLQRVRTEAFF.

The V and J genes are TRBV18 and TRBJ1-2, with D possibly being TRBD1 (5 bases). Trimming removed 2 bases at V and 1 base at J, with 20 bases between. Germline-derived CDR1 and CDR2 are KGHSH and LQKENI. The CDR3 extends over 18 amino acids. DNA of the CDR3: TGTGCCAGCTCACCAAACGACAGCTATCATGTTTTTAACTATGGCTACACCTTC. This gives the protein CASSPNDSYHVFNYGYTF.

The chain joins TRBV6-1 to TRBJ1-2; the match to TRBD1 covers 7 bases. With V trimmed by 4 bases and J by 2 bases, 1 base remained unmatched. The CDR3 spans 13 residues. Looked up from germline, CDR1 is MNHNS and CDR2 is SASEGT. In nucleotides, the CDR3 is TGTGCCAGCAGTGTGGGACAGAACTATGGCTACACCTTC. It specifies CASSVGQNYGYTF.

This chain links TRBV2 with TRBJ1-6; D is uncertain. The CDR3 runs 12 residues. The germline CDR1 and CDR2 sequences are SNHLY and FYNNEI. Trimming took 8 bases from V and 7 from J, leaving 9 bases between them. For the CDR3, the DNA is TGTGCCAGCCACCTAAACAATTCACCCCTCCACTTT. Its translation: CASHLNNSPLHF.

The chain has TRBV4-1 and TRBJ1-6; D is unclear. The CDR3 loop spans 17 amino acids. Trimming removed 8 bases from V and 5 bases from J, with 22 bases in between. Germline CDR1 MGHRA, CDR2 YSYEKL. CDR3 residues: CASSANSGGNNNSPLHF. CDR3 nucleotides: TGCGCCAGCTCAGCCAACAGTGGCGGGAATAATAATTCACCCCTCCACTTT.

The chain combines TRBV4-1 with TRBJ1-1; weak D call: TRBD1 (6 bases). This CDR3 is 13 amino acids long. With 1 base removed from V and 5 bases from J, the gap between germline ends came to 8 bases. Germline CDR1 MGHRA, CDR2 YSYEKL. The CDR3 sequence is CASSQARGTEAFF. DNA of the CDR3: TGCGCCAGCAGCCAAGCCAGGGGAACTGAAGCTTTCTTT.

V usage is TRBV6-5 and J usage is TRBJ2-3; possibly TRBD1 for D (6 bases). Trimming removed 3 bases at V and 4 bases at J, with 11 bases between. Germline CDR1 MNHEY, CDR2 SVGAGI. This CDR3 spans 14 amino acids. In nucleotides, the CDR3 is TGTGCCAGCAGTTATCGGTGGGGGCCAGATACGCAGTATTTT. As protein: CASSYRWGPDTQYF.

This sequence joins TRBV5-1 and TRBJ1-4, with 8 bases that match TRBD1. Germline V gene lookup returns CDR1 SGHRS and CDR2 YFSETQ. CDR3 length: 15 residues. The V gene end was trimmed by 0 bases and the J gene end by 5 bases; junction bases not matched to a gene: 3. In nucleotides, the CDR3 is TGCGCCAGCAGCTTGGGGCAGGGGGCAAATGAAAAACTGTTTTTT. It translates to CASSLGQGANEKLFF.

CDR3 sequence reads: CASSIRGDPVTGNEQFF. The CDR3 DNA sequence: TGTGCCAGTAGTATAAGGGGCGATCCGGTAACGGGCAATGAGCAGTTCTTC. The genes are TRBV19 and TRBJ2-1; the D gene is possibly TRBD1 (5 bases). The germline CDR1 and CDR2 sequences are LNHDA and SQIVND (reference sequence). This CDR3 is 17 amino acids long. The germline V and J ends were trimmed by 2 bases and 6 bases, with 20 bases remaining between them. Based on the CDR3 plus reference TRBV19 and TRBJ2-1, the full variable domain is DGGITQSPKYLFRKEGQNVTLSCEQNLNHDAMYWYRQDPGQGLRLIYYSQIVNDFQKGDIAEGYSVSREKKESFPLTVTSAQKNPTAFYLCASSIRGDPVTGNEQFFGPGTRLTVL.

The chain recombines TRBV18 with TRBJ1-1; no clear D gene. Between the trimmed V and J ends, which lost 6 bases and 0 bases, there was a span of 8 bases. There are 13 residues in the CDR3. Germline V CDR1 and CDR2: KGHSH, LQKENI. The DNA for the CDR3 is TGTGCCAGCTCTCGGGAGATGAACACTGAAGCTTTCTTT. Amino acid sequence: CASSREMNTEAFF.

The chain has TRBV7-2 and TRBJ1-2; 8 bases are a match to TRBD1. J was trimmed by 4 bases and V by 5 bases; bases with no gene match: 3. Germline V lookup: CDR1 SGHTA, CDR2 FQGNSA. The CDR3 contains 13 residues. CDR3 sequence: CASSQTGVYGYTF. The CDR3, as DNA: TGTGCCAGCAGCCAGACAGGGGTCTATGGCTACACCTTC.

V usage is TRBV27 and J usage is TRBJ2-3; 9 nucleotides line up with TRBD2. The CDR3 consists of 17 residues. In germline, CDR1 is MNHEY, CDR2 SMNVEV (reference sequence). V shed 2 bases, J shed 1 base, and the junction held 7 bases outside the gene matches. The CDR3 nucleotides read TGTGCCAGCAGTTTAGGATCCCCTAGCGGGGGCACAGATACGCAGTATTTT. Protein: CASSLGSPSGGTDTQYF.

V is TRBV2 and J is TRBJ1-2, with a weak D call TRBD1 (6 bases). Trimming removed 5 bases at V and 7 bases at J, with 17 bases between. This CDR3 contains 14 residues. CDR1 is SNHLY and CDR2 is FYNNEI in the germline V gene. CDR3 sequence: CASSFDRRDGGYTF. The CDR3 coding sequence is TGTGCCAGCAGTTTCGACAGGCGAGATGGTGGCTACACCTTC.

This chain links TRBV7-8 with TRBJ2-1; TRBD2 matches at 12 bases. V gave up 1 base and J gave up 8 bases; unmatched junction bases: 6. Germline values: CDR1 SGHVS, CDR2 FQNEAQ. This CDR3 is built from 16 residues. The CDR3 region has the DNA TGTGCCAGCAGCTTAGTACTAGCGGGGGGCGGGCATGAGCAGTTCTTC. Its translation is CASSLVLAGGGHEQFF. The variable domain in full, with the rest retrieved from reference TRBV7-8 and TRBJ2-1, is GAGVSQSPRYKVAKRGQDVALRCDPISGHVSLFWYQQALGQGPEFLTYFQNEAQLDKSGLPSDRFFAERPEGSVSTLKIQRTQQEDSAVYLCASSLVLAGGGHEQFFGPGTRLTVL.

This chain joins TRBV5-4 and TRBJ2-5, with D possibly matching TRBD2 (6 bases). V lost 0 bases and J 5 bases, leaving 11 bases between the germline ends. This CDR3 is built from 14 residues. In germline, CDR1 is SGHNT, CDR2 YYREEE (reference sequence). As DNA, the CDR3 is TGTGCCAGCAGCTTGGCCTCGGCGGGGGAGACCCAGTACTTC. It codes for CASSLASAGETQYF.